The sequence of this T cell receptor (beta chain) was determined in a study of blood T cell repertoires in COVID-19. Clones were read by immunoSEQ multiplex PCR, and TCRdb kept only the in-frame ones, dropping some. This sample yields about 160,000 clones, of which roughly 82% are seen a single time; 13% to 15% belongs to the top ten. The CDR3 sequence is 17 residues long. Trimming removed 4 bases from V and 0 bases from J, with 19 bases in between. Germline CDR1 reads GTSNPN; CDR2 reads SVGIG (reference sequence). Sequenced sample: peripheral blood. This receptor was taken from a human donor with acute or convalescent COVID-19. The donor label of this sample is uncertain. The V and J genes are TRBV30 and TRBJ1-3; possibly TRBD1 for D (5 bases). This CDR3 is CAWTDGFQGFSGNTIYF. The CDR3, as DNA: TGTGCCTGGACTGACGGCTTTCAGGGATTCTCTGGAAACACCATATATTTT. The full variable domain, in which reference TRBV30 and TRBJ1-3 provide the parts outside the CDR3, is SQTIHQWPATLVQPVGSPLSLECTVEGTSNPNLYWYRQAAGRGLQLLFYSVGIGQISSEVPQNLSASRPQDRQFILSSKKLLLSDSGFYLCAWTDGFQGFSGNTIYFGEGSWLTVV.